This T cell receptor beta chain was observed in a study of blood T cell repertoires in COVID-19. Methods used by the authors: Amplification of reference gene primers provided the estimated nucleated cell counts. The table came from immunoSEQ multiplex PCR; TCRdb's copy has only in-frame clones and leaves some out. Clone size and V and J calls were adopted from that table, with D and trimming inferred from the DNA. This sample has about 220,000 clones, with less than 90% found just once. The CDR3 is made up of 16 amino acids. Germline V gene data show CDR1 as MNHNS and CDR2 as SASEGT. Trimming at V came to 1 base and at J to 4 bases, leaving 6 bases not matched to a gene. The sample holds one count of this clone. Living in about two dozen US areas, the participants were between roughly 18 and 90 years of age. Participant-reported clinical history was the basis for cohort assignment. Cohort 3 donors were reported recovered after two negative PCRs, clearance, or symptom resolution.

The chain is built from TRBV6-1 and TRBJ1-3; 8 bases align to TRBD1. Sequencing input: PBMCs or T cells enriched from blood (not recorded which). This sequence was found in a woman aged 40 to 50 who had recovered from COVID-19. CDR3 nucleotide sequence: TGTGCCAGCAGTGAAGGTTTCAGGGGGCCGGGAAACACCATATATTTT. This encodes CASSEGFRGPGNTIYF.